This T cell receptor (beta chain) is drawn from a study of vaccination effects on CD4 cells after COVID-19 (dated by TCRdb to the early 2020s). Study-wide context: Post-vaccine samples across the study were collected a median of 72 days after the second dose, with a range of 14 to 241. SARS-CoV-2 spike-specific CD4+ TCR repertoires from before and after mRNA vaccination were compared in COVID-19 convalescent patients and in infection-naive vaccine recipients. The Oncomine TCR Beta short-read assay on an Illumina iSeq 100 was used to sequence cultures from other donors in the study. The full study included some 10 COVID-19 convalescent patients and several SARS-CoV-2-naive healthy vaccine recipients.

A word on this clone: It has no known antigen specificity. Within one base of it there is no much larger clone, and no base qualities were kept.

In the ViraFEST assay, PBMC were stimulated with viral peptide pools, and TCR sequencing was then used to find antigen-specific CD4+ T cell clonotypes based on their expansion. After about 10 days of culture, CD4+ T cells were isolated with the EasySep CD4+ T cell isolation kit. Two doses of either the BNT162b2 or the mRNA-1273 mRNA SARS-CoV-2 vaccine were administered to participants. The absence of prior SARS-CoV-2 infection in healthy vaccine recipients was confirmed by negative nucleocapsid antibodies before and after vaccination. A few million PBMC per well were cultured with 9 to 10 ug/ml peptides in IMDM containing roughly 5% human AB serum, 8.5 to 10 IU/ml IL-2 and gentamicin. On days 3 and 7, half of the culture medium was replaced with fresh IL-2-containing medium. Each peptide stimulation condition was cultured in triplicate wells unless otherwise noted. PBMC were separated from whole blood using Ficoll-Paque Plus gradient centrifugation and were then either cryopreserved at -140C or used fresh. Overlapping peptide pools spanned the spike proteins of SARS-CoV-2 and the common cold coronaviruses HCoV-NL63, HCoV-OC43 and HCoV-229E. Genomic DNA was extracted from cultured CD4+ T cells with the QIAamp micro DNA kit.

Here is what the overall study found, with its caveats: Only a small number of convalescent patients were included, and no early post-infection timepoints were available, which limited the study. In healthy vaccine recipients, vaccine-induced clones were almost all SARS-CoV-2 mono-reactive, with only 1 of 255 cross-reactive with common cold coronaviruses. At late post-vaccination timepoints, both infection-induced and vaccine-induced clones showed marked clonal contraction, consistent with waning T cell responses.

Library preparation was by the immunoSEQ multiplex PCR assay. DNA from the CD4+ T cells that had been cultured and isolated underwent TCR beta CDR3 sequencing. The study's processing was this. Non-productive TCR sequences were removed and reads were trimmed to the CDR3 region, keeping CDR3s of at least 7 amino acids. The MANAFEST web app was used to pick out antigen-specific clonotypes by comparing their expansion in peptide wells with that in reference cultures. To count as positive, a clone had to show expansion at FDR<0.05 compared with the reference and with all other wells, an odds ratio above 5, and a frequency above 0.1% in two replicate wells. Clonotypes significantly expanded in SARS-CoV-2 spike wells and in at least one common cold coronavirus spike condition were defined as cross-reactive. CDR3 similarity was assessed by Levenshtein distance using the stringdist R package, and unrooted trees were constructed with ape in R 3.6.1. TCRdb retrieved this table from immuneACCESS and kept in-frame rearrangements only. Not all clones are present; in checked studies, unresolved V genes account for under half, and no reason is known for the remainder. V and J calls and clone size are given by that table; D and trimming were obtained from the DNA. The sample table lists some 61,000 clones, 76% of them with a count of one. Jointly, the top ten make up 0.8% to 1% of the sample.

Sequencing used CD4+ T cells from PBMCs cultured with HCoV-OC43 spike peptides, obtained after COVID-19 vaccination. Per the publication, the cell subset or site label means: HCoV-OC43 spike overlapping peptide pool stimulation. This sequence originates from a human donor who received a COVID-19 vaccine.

The CDR3 in this case is CASSEQRRVEETQYF. Here is the DNA: TGCGCCAGCAGTGAGCAGCGGCGAGTAGAAGAGACCCAGTACTTC. The chain links TRBV10-2 with TRBJ2-5; tentative D gene TRBD2, with 5 bases matching. The germline V gene yields WSHSY for CDR1 and SAAADI for CDR2. Measured from the cysteine to the phenylalanine, the CDR3 is 15 residues long. Kept here is only the CDR3 DNA, which spans 45 bases and is read in frame from base 1. V is reduced by 2 bases and J by 3 bases, leaving a spacing of 13 bases between them.